The rows below give T cell receptor beta chains drawn from one sample of a study of identical twins. TCRdb redid the calling of the 5' RACE reads with MiXCR, one entry per CDR3 protein. Altogether hundreds of thousands of distinct CDR3 sequences are present, less than 9% being singletons, with the ten largest covering around 1.6%. In addition, the sample was reused for a study of yellow fever vaccine responses in identical twins.

Sequenced material: PBMCs. The source of these receptors is a woman aged 18-29 years in good health. CDR3s include the opening cysteine and the closing phenylalanine or tryptophan. The D gene is left open where the match is weak. Clone size is shown for a subset of rows, as once, few, many or a class of expanded clone.

j_gene,v_gene,len,abundance,d_gene,CDR3aa,CDR3nt
TRBJ2-2,TRBV6-2/TRBV6-3,15,many,-,CASSYGGSDTGELFF,TGTGCCAGCAGTTACGGCGGTAGCGACACCGGGGAGCTGTTTTTT
TRBJ2-2,TRBV6-1,16,once,TRBD2,CASIDRTSGNTGELFF,TGTGCCAGCATCGATAGGACTAGCGGGAACACCGGGGAGCTGTTTTTT
TRBJ2-3,TRBV4-1,15,many,-,CASSKKGTEQDTQYF,TGCGCCAGCAGCAAAAAGGGGACTGAACAAGATACGCAGTATTTT
TRBJ2-1,TRBV14,16,few,-,CASSPRDGSSYNEQFF,TGTGCCAGCAGCCCGAGGGACGGCAGCTCCTACAATGAGCAGTTCTTC
TRBJ2-7,TRBV20-1,16,few,-,CSASHPGPAGSYEQYF,TGCAGTGCTAGCCACCCGGGACCAGCTGGCTCCTACGAGCAGTACTTC
TRBJ2-1,TRBV29-1,12,-,-,CSVLPTRLVPFF,TGCAGCGTTTTGCCCACTAGACTAGTACCGTTCTTC
TRBJ2-2,TRBV25-1,19,many,TRBD2,CASSGPLTSGGANTGELFF,TGTGCCAGCAGTGGACCTCTTACTAGCGGGGGGGCGAACACCGGGGAGCTGTTTTTT
TRBJ2-1,TRBV7-2,15,-,TRBD1,CASSLTGGFYNEQFF,TGTGCCAGCAGCTTGACAGGGGGCTTCTACAATGAGCAGTTCTTC
TRBJ2-3,TRBV7-7,18,many,TRBD2,CASSPGTSGGVLTDTQYF,TGTGCCAGCAGCCCCGGGACTAGCGGGGGGGTCCTGACAGATACGCAGTATTTT
TRBJ1-1,TRBV6-1,15,-,TRBD1,CASILQGAGITEAFF,TGTGCCAGCATCCTCCAGGGGGCCGGGATCACTGAAGCTTTCTTT
TRBJ2-1,TRBV7-9,16,-,TRBD2,CASSLGGTSRPNEQFF,TGTGCCAGCAGCTTAGGAGGGACTAGCCGCCCCAATGAGCAGTTCTTC
TRBJ1-1,TRBV5-1,14,many,-,CASSFSGLNTEAFF,TGCGCCAGCAGCTTTTCGGGTTTGAACACTGAAGCTTTCTTT
TRBJ2-3,TRBV7-9,16,-,TRBD2,CASSFITSGSTDTQYF,TGTGCCAGCAGCTTCATTACTAGCGGCAGCACAGATACGCAGTATTTT
TRBJ1-2,TRBV11-2,14,-,-,CASSLDGIFYGYTF,TGTGCCAGCAGCTTAGACGGGATTTTCTATGGCTACACCTTC
TRBJ2-2,TRBV24-1,15,-,-,CATSGGRAHTGELFF,TGTGCCACCAGTGGGGGACGGGCTCACACCGGGGAGCTGTTTTTT
TRBJ2-2,TRBV9,16,-,-,CASSVGPGAHTGELFF,TGTGCCAGCAGCGTAGGTCCCGGGGCCCACACCGGGGAGCTGTTTTTT
TRBJ2-7,TRBV7-3,15,few,-,CASSLTGELSYEQYF,TGTGCCAGCAGCTTAACGGGAGAGCTCTCCTACGAGCAGTACTTC
TRBJ1-2,TRBV6-1,15,many,-,CASSRTASYNYGYTF,TGTGCCAGCAGTCGAACAGCGTCTTATAACTATGGCTACACCTTC
TRBJ1-2,TRBV7-9,14,many,-,CASSLAVAAYGYTF,TGTGCCAGCAGCTTAGCGGTGGCAGCCTATGGCTACACCTTC
TRBJ2-1,TRBV20-1,16,many,TRBD1,CSARAPGQGTIYEQFF,TGCAGTGCTAGAGCTCCGGGACAGGGGACGATCTATGAGCAGTTCTTC
TRBJ2-4,TRBV10-3,11,few,-,CAISDLNIQYF,TGTGCCATCAGTGATCTGAACATTCAGTACTTC
TRBJ2-3,TRBV5-1,12,many,-,CASGGSEDTQYF,TGCGCCAGCGGGGGTAGCGAGGATACGCAGTATTTT
TRBJ2-2,TRBV3-1,14,many,-,CASSQGFNTGELFF,TGTGCCAGCAGCCAAGGGTTTAACACCGGGGAGCTGTTTTTT
TRBJ2-1,TRBV27,14,few,-,CASTQGDHVNEQFF,TGTGCCAGCACTCAAGGGGACCATGTCAATGAGCAGTTCTTC
TRBJ2-1,TRBV4-1,15,many,TRBD1,CASSQPRTGGNEQFF,TGCGCCAGCAGCCAACCGAGGACAGGGGGAAATGAGCAGTTCTTC
TRBJ2-5,TRBV20-1,13,few,-,CSARDRRSARSHF,TGCAGTGCTAGAGATAGGAGGAGCGCTCGAAGCCACTTC
TRBJ2-2,TRBV6-2/TRBV6-3,14,few,TRBD1,CASIPGQKGGELFF,TGTGCCAGCATCCCGGGACAGAAGGGCGGGGAGCTGTTTTTT
TRBJ2-3,TRBV15,17,-,TRBD2,CATSRGAAGGATDTQYF,TGTGCCACCAGCAGAGGGGCGGCGGGAGGCGCCACAGATACGCAGTATTTT
TRBJ2-1,TRBV5-1,16,many,TRBD2,CASSLRRLAGRGEQFF,TGCGCCAGCAGCTTGCGGAGGCTAGCGGGAAGGGGTGAGCAGTTCTTC
TRBJ2-1,TRBV7-6,16,few,TRBD2,CASSSRTSGSGGEQFF,TGTGCCAGCAGCTCCCGGACTAGCGGGAGTGGGGGTGAGCAGTTCTTC
TRBJ2-2,TRBV29-1,17,few,-,CSVATVQGRMITGELFF,TGCAGCGTCGCCACGGTACAGGGACGGATGATCACCGGGGAGCTGTTTTTT
TRBJ2-1,TRBV7-2,14,many,TRBD2,CASSLRLAGTEQFF,TGTGCCAGCAGCCTTAGACTAGCGGGAACAGAGCAGTTCTTC
TRBJ2-3,TRBV27,17,many,TRBD2,CASSSPGGAGSTDTQYF,TGTGCCAGCAGCTCCCCGGGGGGTGCGGGGAGCACAGATACGCAGTATTTT
TRBJ1-1,TRBV12-3/TRBV12-4,12,many,-,CASRLVTTEAFF,TGTGCCAGCAGGCTGGTCACTACTGAAGCTTTCTTT
TRBJ1-5,TRBV21-1,14,few,-,CASSKGQVGWPQHF,TGTGCCAGCAGCAAAGGGCAGGTTGGTTGGCCCCAGCATTTT
TRBJ1-5,TRBV27,13,-,-,CASGRGWAFPQHF,TGTGCCAGCGGCAGGGGCTGGGCTTTTCCCCAGCATTTT
TRBJ2-7,TRBV20-1,12,few,TRBD2,CSAGGLVGEQYF,TGCAGTGCTGGAGGACTAGTCGGCGAGCAGTACTTC
TRBJ2-1,TRBV19,16,-,TRBD2,CASSMVRGRAGGEQFF,TGTGCCAGTAGTATGGTTCGCGGGAGGGCCGGAGGTGAGCAGTTCTTC
TRBJ2-5,TRBV29-1,15,-,TRBD1,CSVNRGQGRQETQYF,TGCAGCGTGAACCGTGGACAGGGTAGACAAGAGACCCAGTACTTC
TRBJ2-5,TRBV18,13,many,-,CASSPDYQETQYF,TGTGCCAGCTCACCTGACTATCAAGAGACCCAGTACTTC
TRBJ2-7,TRBV7-2,14,few,-,CASSSQGIPYEQYF,TGTGCCAGCAGCTCGCAGGGAATCCCCTACGAGCAGTACTTC
TRBJ2-2,TRBV6-1,15,many,TRBD2,CASTTAGLVAGELFF,TGTGCCAGCACCACAGCGGGACTAGTGGCCGGGGAGCTGTTTTTT
TRBJ2-2,TRBV4-1,18,-,TRBD2,CASSLRGGLTSGTGELFF,TGCGCCAGCAGCCTACGGGGGGGCCTGACTAGCGGAACCGGGGAGCTGTTTTTT
TRBJ2-2,TRBV12-3/TRBV12-4,15,few,TRBD1,CASCLADRDAGELFF,TGTGCCAGCTGCTTGGCGGACAGGGACGCCGGGGAGCTGTTTTTT
TRBJ2-3,TRBV20-1,14,-,-,CSAPPKRSTDTQYF,TGCAGTGCGCCACCGAAGCGGAGCACAGATACGCAGTATTTT
TRBJ2-3,TRBV5-1,18,-,TRBD2,CASSKGLAGGSSTDTQYF,TGCGCCAGCAGCAAAGGACTAGCGGGGGGATCTAGCACAGATACGCAGTATTTT
TRBJ2-1,TRBV29-1,15,many,-,CSGVILGSRANEQFF,TGCAGCGGGGTCATTTTAGGGAGCCGGGCCAATGAGCAGTTCTTC
TRBJ2-7,TRBV11-2,15,-,TRBD2,CASSPRLAGEGEQYF,TGTGCCAGCAGCCCCCGACTAGCGGGAGAGGGAGAGCAGTACTTC
TRBJ2-7,TRBV27,15,many,TRBD2,CASSPTLARAYEQYF,TGTGCCAGCAGTCCTACACTAGCGCGAGCCTACGAGCAGTACTTC